Here is one T cell receptor (beta chain) with its context. This specimen comes from a study of T cell changes during pregnancy in multiple sclerosis. Method: immunoSEQ multiplex PCR; TCRdb's copy keeps in-frame clones and lacks some. There are about 38,000 clones in the sample; 75% to 95% occur only once, and about an eighth lies in the top ten. The CDR3 loop spans 14 amino acids. The germline gives CDR1 MGHDK, CDR2 SYGVNS. V shed 1 base and J shed 4 bases, with 8 bases lying between them. This chain links TRBV25-1 with TRBJ2-1; tentatively, D is TRBD2 (6 bases). This TCR derives from a female donor with multiple sclerosis, enrolled in a pregnancy study. Source: CD8+ T cells from peripheral blood mononuclear cells, taken after pregnancy. CDR3 loop: CASSEWRGYNEQFF. The DNA of the CDR3 is TGTGCCAGCAGTGAATGGCGGGGATACAATGAGCAGTTCTTC.